These 22 T cell receptor beta chains came from one sample sequenced in a study of radiation and T cells in renal cell carcinoma (dated by TCRdb to 2020 to 2022). To prepare the library, the immunoSEQ multiplex PCR assay was applied. Drawn from immuneACCESS, this table holds only the in-frame rearrangements with V and J called that TCRdb kept. Clones are partly lost; checked studies trace under half to an unresolved V gene and leave the rest unexplained. A total of around 86,000 clones appear in this sample, approximately 83% of them only once. The top ten clones comprise 20% to 25% of the sample. The time point label of this sample denotes: blood 2 weeks post-SBRT. The meaning of the sample's treatment or condition label: 15 Gy SBRT to primary tumor, nephrectomy 4 weeks later. The material sequenced was blood, taken from a patient whose treatment included radiotherapy and nephrectomy. These receptors all come from a woman aged 45-59 years with renal cell carcinoma.

The chain uses TRBV5-5 and TRBJ1-5; 7 bases are a match to TRBD1. Losses at the gene ends were 1 base for V and 6 bases for J; bases not matched to a gene: 10. The CDR3 is made up of 16 amino acids. CDR1 is SGHKS and CDR2 is YYEKEE in the germline V gene (reference sequence). The CDR3 sequence: CASSLRYRGEGQPQHF. In DNA, the CDR3 is TGTGCCAGCAGCTTGCGCTACAGGGGTGAAGGTCAGCCCCAGCATTTT. The full variable domain, completed using reference TRBV5-5 and TRBJ1-5, is DAGVTQSPTHLIKTRGQQVTLRCSPISGHKSVSWYQQVLGQGPQFIFQYYEKEERGRGNFPDRFSARQFPNYSSELNVNALLLGDSALYLCASSLRYRGEGQPQHFGDGTRLSIL.

This chain uses TRBV19 with TRBJ2-5, with 8 nucleotides matching TRBD2. The CDR3 contains 15 residues. From germline, CDR1 is LNHDA and CDR2 SQIVND (reference sequence). V trimming: 2 bases; J trimming: 4 bases; junction bases outside the gene matches: 6. CDR3 in amino acids: CASSIKRGIPETQYF. The DNA for the CDR3 is TGTGCCAGTAGTATAAAGCGGGGGATCCCAGAGACCCAGTACTTC.

This chain uses TRBV4-2 with TRBJ2-5; D not certain. V was pared by 1 base and J by 1 base, with 13 bases between. Per germline, CDR1 LGHNA and CDR2 YNFKEQ. This CDR3 has 16 amino acids. The CDR3 spells CASSQGLGLSQETQYF. As DNA, the CDR3 is TGTGCCAGCAGCCAAGGGTTAGGCCTTTCCCAAGAGACCCAGTACTTC.

V and J are TRBV25-1 and TRBJ1-1; D is possibly TRBD1 (5 bases). V lost 4 bases and J 10 bases, leaving 10 bases between the germline ends. This CDR3 spans 11 amino acids. Germline V gene data show CDR1 as MGHDK and CDR2 as SYGVNS. The CDR3 loop reads CASSVGQGAFF. The CDR3 DNA is TGTGCCAGCAGTGTCGGTCAGGGAGCTTTCTTT.

The chain uses TRBV2 and TRBJ1-2; perhaps TRBD1 as D (5 bases). V lost 6 bases and J 6 bases, leaving 14 bases between the germline ends. From germline, CDR1 is SNHLY and CDR2 FYNNEI. This CDR3 contains 13 residues. The CDR3 protein is CASRGSAGNGYTF. The CDR3 nucleotides are TGTGCCAGCAGGGGGTCGGCAGGGAATGGCTACACCTTC.

The rearrangement uses TRBV28 and TRBJ2-1, with D perhaps matching TRBD1 (6 bases). Germline V gene data show CDR1 as MDHEN and CDR2 as SYDVKM. This CDR3 contains 12 residues. In DNA form, the CDR3 reads TGTGGGACAGTGAGCTCCTACAATGAGCAGTTCTTC. It encodes CGTVSSYNEQFF.

V and J are TRBV7-2 and TRBJ2-7, with 13 bases lining up with TRBD2. The V segment lost 5 bases and the J segment 0 bases; nucleotides outside the gene matches: 1. Germline V gives CDR1 SGHTA, CDR2 FQGNSA. This CDR3 region has 15 residues. CDR3 sequence reads: CASSRLAGGSYEQYF. The CDR3 nucleotides read TGTGCCAGCAGCCGACTAGCGGGGGGCTCCTACGAGCAGTACTTC.

This sequence joins TRBV6-6 and TRBJ1-1, with D possibly matching TRBD1 (6 bases). The V end was cut by 10 bases, the J end by 6 bases, with 21 bases between. The CDR3 is made up of 14 amino acids. CDR1 is MNHNY, CDR2 SVGAGI, per germline (reference sequence). CDR3 loop: CAIGGDGSGSEAFF. CDR3 nucleotide sequence: TGTGCCATCGGGGGCGACGGGTCAGGGTCTGAAGCTTTCTTT.

CDR3 DNA sequence: TGTGCCAGCAGCGTAGGACGGGACCTCTTCTCAGGGGCCAACGTCCTGACTTTC. As protein: CASSVGRDLFSGANVLTF. V usage is TRBV9 and J usage is TRBJ2-6; D possibly uses TRBD1 or TRBD2 (5 bases each). V lost 0 bases, J lost 4 bases, and 17 bases lay in between. This CDR3 has 18 amino acids. Germline values: CDR1 SGDLS, CDR2 YYNGEE.

This chain connects TRBV19 to TRBJ1-1; D uncertain. CDR1 and CDR2 (germline): LNHDA, SQIVND (reference sequence). The CDR3 is made up of 11 amino acids. Trimming took 5 bases from V and 3 from J, leaving 4 bases between them. For the CDR3, the DNA is TGTGCCAGTAGTCGGGACACTGAAGCTTTCTTT. Protein product: CASSRDTEAFF.

The rearrangement uses TRBV7-2 and TRBJ1-1; D remains unclear. The ends were cut back, 3 bases at V and 0 bases at J, with 5 bases in the middle. The CDR3 sequence is 13 residues long. Germline CDR1 SGHTA, CDR2 FQGNSA. The CDR3 DNA follows: TGTGCCAGCAGCTTGAGCTTGAACACTGAAGCTTTCTTT. This encodes CASSLSLNTEAFF.

V is TRBV30 and J is TRBJ2-1; 13 positions agree with TRBD2. The CDR3 consists of 18 residues. The germline V gene encodes CDR1 GTSNPN and CDR2 SVGIG (reference sequence). Trimming removed 3 bases from V and 7 bases from J; junction bases left unmatched: 15. The CDR3, as DNA: TGTGCCTGGAGGATGACTAGCGGGGGGCCTGGGTTCGGGAATGAGCAGTTCTTC. This encodes CAWRMTSGGPGFGNEQFF.

The gene calls are TRBV20-1 and TRBJ1-1; D is ambiguous. This CDR3 region has 11 residues. Trimming shortened V by 0 bases and J by 7 bases, and 6 bases separated the two germline ends. CDR1 is DFQATT, CDR2 SNEGSKA, per germline (reference sequence). CDR3 nucleotides: TGCAGTGCTAGAGAAGACGGTGAAGCTTTCTTT. It is translated as CSAREDGEAFF.

The chain recombines TRBV15 with TRBJ2-1; maybe TRBD2 (6 bases). CDR3 length: 13 amino acids. Germline lookup yields CDR1 LNHNV and CDR2 YYDKDF (reference sequence). Trimming stripped 0 bases from V and 8 bases from J, with 8 bases between. DNA for the CDR3: TGTGCCACCAGCAGAGACGGAGGGGATGAGCAGTTCTTC. This encodes CATSRDGGDEQFF.

This chain connects TRBV5-1 to TRBJ2-6, with 7 bases that match TRBD1. Germline V gene sequence: CDR1 SGHRS, CDR2 YFSETQ. The CDR3 runs to 18 residues. The junction had 13 bases not matched to a gene; V was cut back by 6 bases and J by 1 base. DNA for the CDR3: TGCGCCAGCACCACCGAGGGACAGCTTATTTCTGGGGCCAACGTCCTGACTTTC. Residues: CASTTEGQLISGANVLTF.

The chain recombines TRBV10-3 with TRBJ1-4; D not resolved. The CDR3 totals 14 residues. Between the trimmed V and J ends, which lost 6 bases and 8 bases, there was a span of 16 bases. Per the germline V gene, CDR1 is ENHRY and CDR2 is SYGVKD. CDR3 bases: TGTGCCATCAGCGCGGGCTCGGGGAGGGAAAAACTGTTTTTT. Amino acid sequence: CAISAGSGREKLFF.

CDR3 nucleotide sequence: TGTGCCAGCAGCCAGACTAGCGGGAGGGCGGATACGCAGTATTTT. This translates into CASSQTSGRADTQYF. V usage is TRBV4-2 and J usage is TRBJ2-3; 14 bases map to TRBD2. The CDR3 length is 15 residues. Germline assignment: CDR1 LGHNA and CDR2 YNFKEQ. V lost 3 bases and J lost 6; bases outside the gene matches: 2.

This clone has a single count. The chain couples TRBV1 to TRBJ2-2; TRBD2, as called in the table, went unchecked against the DNA. TRBV1 is labeled a pseudogene. The length of the CDR3 is 18 residues. In DNA form, the CDR3 reads TGCACCCCGACGGCGAGATCGGGACTAGATACCGTCACCGGGGAGCTGTTTTTT. It encodes CTPTARSGLDTVTGELFF.

The CDR3 DNA reads as TGTGCCAGCAGTGAATCTTTGCGGGTTGGCGAGCAGTACTTC. Protein product: CASSESLRVGEQYF. V and J are TRBV25-1 and TRBJ2-7, with D possibly TRBD2 on 5 matching bases. Germline loops: CDR1 MGHDK, CDR2 SYGVNS. V lost 1 base to trimming and J lost 6 bases, with 13 bases between them. CDR3 length: 14 residues.

This chain connects TRBV4-1 to TRBJ2-7, with TRBD2 matching 14 bases. Per germline, CDR1 MGHRA and CDR2 YSYEKL. Trimming at V came to 3 bases and at J to 2 bases, leaving 0 bases not matched to a gene. The CDR3 sequence is 15 residues long. The CDR3 region is CASSQGLAGAYEQYF. The DNA for the CDR3 is TGCGCCAGCAGCCAGGGACTAGCGGGGGCCTACGAGCAGTACTTC.

V and J are TRBV5-4 and TRBJ2-1; 7 positions agree with TRBD2. The CDR3 has 17 amino acids. Germline V gene sequence: CDR1 SGHNT, CDR2 YYREEE (reference sequence). V trimming: 0 bases; J trimming: 5 bases; junction bases outside the gene matches: 11. CDR3 DNA: TGTGCCAGCAGCTTGGAATTGGCGTCTAGCGGACACAATGAGCAGTTCTTC. This translates into CASSLELASSGHNEQFF.

This chain joins TRBV4-3 and TRBJ2-5, with 7 positions matching TRBD2. This CDR3 has 15 amino acids. V lost 4 bases and J lost 5; bases outside the gene matches: 10. Germline V CDR1 and CDR2: LGHNA, YSLEER. DNA for the CDR3: TGCGCCAGCAGCCCCAGCCCTACTAGCGTGGAGACCCAGTACTTC. It specifies CASSPSPTSVETQYF.